Shown below are 17 T cell receptor beta chains from a single sample sequenced in a study of T-cell reconstitution after alpha-beta-depleted transplantation in children. Preparation of the TCRbeta library was carried out with unique molecular identifiers. TCRdb re-called the PCR reads with MiXCR, one entry per CDR3 protein. The table includes 500,000 to 750,000 distinct CDR3 sequences, 27% detected once. Sequencing used PBMCs, obtained before TCRalphabeta/CD19-depleted stem cell transplant. All receptors derive from a boy younger than two with Wiskott-Aldrich syndrome, due to receive a stem cell transplant.

J is TRBJ2-5 and V is TRBV12-3 or TRBV12-4, with TRBD1 matching over 8 bases. The V and J ends lost 3 bases and 3 bases, in that order; junction bases with no gene match: 3. This CDR3 contains 14 residues. CDR3 amino acids: CASSFPDREETQYF. The CDR3 region has the DNA TGTGCCAGCAGTTTCCCGGACAGGGAAGAGACCCAGTACTTC.

This clonotype has only a few counts. The V call is TRBV5-1, the J call TRBJ2-1, with unresolved D. This CDR3 contains 11 residues. Germline CDR1 SGHRS, CDR2 YFSETQ. Trimming removed 4 bases from V and 8 bases from J, with 7 bases in between. CDR3 sequence (DNA): TGCGCCAGCAGCGCCGACTATGAGCAGTTCTTC. It yields the protein CASSADYEQFF.

The genes are TRBV15 and TRBJ2-1, with 8 bases matching TRBD2. Trimming took 1 base from V and 5 from J; bases not matched to a gene: 1. Germline loops: CDR1 LNHNV, CDR2 YYDKDF (reference sequence). There are 14 residues in the CDR3. The CDR3 is CATSRVAGNNEQFF. The CDR3 nucleotides read TGTGCCACCAGCAGAGTAGCGGGGAACAATGAGCAGTTCTTC.

Comments on this clonotype: At one of its ends the junction is not consistent with the germline gene, which may arise from a read error. The chain employs TRBV4-1 and TRBJ2-7; tentatively, D is TRBD1 or TRBD2 (5 bases each). This CDR3 has 13 residues. Germline assignment: CDR1 MGHRA and CDR2 YSYEKL. The CDR3, as DNA: TGCTCCAGCAGCCTCTTTCCTTCCGGGGCATGGTACTTC. Its protein product is CSSSLFPSGAWYF.

This clonotype was detected many times. This rearrangement joins TRBV6-1 to TRBJ2-7; 10 positions match TRBD1. CDR3 length: 14 residues. Germline V CDR1 and CDR2: MNHNS, SASEGT. The junction had 5 bases not matched to a gene; V was cut back by 5 bases and J by 4 bases. The CDR3 loop reads CASSPDRGRYEQYF. The CDR3 bases are TGTGCCAGCAGTCCTGACAGGGGGCGATACGAGCAGTACTTC.

The J gene is TRBJ2-5, the V gene TRBV7-8, with TRBD2 as a possible D gene (6 bases). CDR1 is SGHVS and CDR2 is FQNEAQ in the germline V gene. The CDR3 spans 15 residues. V gave up 1 base and J gave up 1 base, with 10 bases separating them. In DNA form, the CDR3 reads TGTGCCAGCAGCTTAGTACGCGGGGTCCAAGAGACCCAGTACTTC. This codes for CASSLVRGVQETQYF.

The V call is TRBV6-1, the J call TRBJ1-2; 7 positions agree with TRBD1. The CDR3 runs to 13 residues. Unmatched junction bases numbered 7, after V lost 8 bases and J lost 4 bases. Germline CDR1 is MNHNS and CDR2 is SASEGT. The CDR3 DNA reads TGTGCCAGCCCCGGACAGGAAGGCTATGGCTACACCTTC. Its protein is CASPGQEGYGYTF.

This clonotype was counted a single time. The chain joins TRBV7-6 to TRBJ2-1; D is perhaps TRBD2 (6 bases). The CDR3 totals 15 residues. Trimming pared 1 base from V and 8 bases from J, leaving 15 bases between. CDR1 is SGHVS, CDR2 FNYEAQ, per germline. The CDR3 DNA reads as TGTGCCAGCAGCTTAGACGAAGGACTATTCCATGAGCAGTTCTTC. Residues: CASSLDEGLFHEQFF. Using reference TRBV7-6 and TRBJ2-1 for the parts outside the CDR3, the full variable domain is GAGVSQSPRYKVTKRGQDVALRCDPISGHVSLYWYRQALGQGPEFLTYFNYEAQQDKSGLPNDRFSAERPEGSISTLTIQRTEQRDSAMYRCASSLDEGLFHEQFFGPGTRLTVL.

The V and J genes are TRBV24-1 and TRBJ2-3; D tentatively fits TRBD1 or TRBD2 (5 bases each). The V end lost 3 bases, the J end lost 3 bases, and 12 bases lay between the germline ends. This CDR3 region has 15 residues. CDR1 is KGHDR and CDR2 is SFDVKD in the germline V gene. The DNA of the CDR3 is TGTGCCACCAGTGATAGAGGGGATGGTACAGATACGCAGTATTTT. Its protein is CATSDRGDGTDTQYF.

This clonotype was observed a handful of times. The chain links TRBV12-5 to TRBJ1-1, with D unresolved. This CDR3 contains 16 residues. V lost 1 base and J 0 bases, leaving 12 bases between the germline ends. Germline CDR1 and CDR2: LGHNT and FRNRAP. DNA of the CDR3: TGTGCTAGTGGTTTGGCCAGAGACGGATTGAACACTGAAGCTTTCTTT. It translates to CASGLARDGLNTEAFF.

The chain joins TRBV5-1 to TRBJ2-7; D might be TRBD1 (5 bases). V was pared by 0 bases and J by 5 bases, with 12 bases between. Looked up from germline, CDR1 is SGHRS and CDR2 is YFSETQ. The CDR3 has 14 amino acids. DNA of the CDR3: TGCGCCAGCAGCTTGGCCATTCGGACAAACGAGCAGTACTTC. Protein: CASSLAIRTNEQYF.

This sequence joins TRBV19 and TRBJ1-4; D is unresolved. V gave up 6 bases and J gave up 0 bases, with 8 bases separating them. Germline V lookup: CDR1 LNHDA, CDR2 SQIVND (reference sequence). The CDR3 length is 14 residues. CDR3: CASSEGTTNEKLFF. CDR3 DNA: TGTGCCAGTAGCGAAGGGACAACTAATGAAAAACTGTTTTTT.

This clonotype was seen only a few times. The chain carries TRBV7-2 and TRBJ2-1, with 7 nucleotides matching TRBD2. Germline V CDR1 and CDR2: SGHTA, FQGNSA. The length of the CDR3 is 11 residues. The ends lost 5 bases at V and 14 bases at J; junction bases unmatched: 6. This CDR3 is CASSTSGIEFF. The CDR3 bases are TGTGCCAGCAGCACAAGCGGGATTGAGTTCTTC.

This clonotype was counted between two and nine times. V is TRBV20-1 and J is TRBJ2-7, with 11 bases that match TRBD2. Germline V lookup: CDR1 DFQATT, CDR2 SNEGSKA (reference sequence). There are 14 residues in the CDR3. Unmatched junction bases numbered 8, after V lost 4 bases and J lost 6 bases. CDR3 region: CSAIAGGIPREQYF. DNA of the CDR3: TGCAGTGCTATAGCGGGAGGGATCCCTCGCGAGCAGTACTTC.

This clonotype has just a few counts. J is TRBJ2-1 and V is TRBV6-1; D possibly uses TRBD1 or TRBD2 (5 bases each). This CDR3 spans 15 amino acids. Trimming pared 2 bases from V and 7 bases from J, leaving 15 bases between. CDR1 and CDR2 (germline): MNHNS, SASEGT. The CDR3 loop is CASSEWGSTFNEQFF. The DNA for the CDR3 is TGTGCCAGCAGTGAATGGGGGTCTACTTTTAATGAGCAGTTCTTC.

The V gene is TRBV5-1, the J gene TRBJ2-2; D is unresolved. Trimming stripped 4 bases from V and 6 bases from J, with 7 bases between. CDR1 and CDR2 (germline): SGHRS, YFSETQ. The CDR3 spans 12 residues. The CDR3 reads CASSHRAGELFF. Here the CDR3 DNA reads TGCGCCAGCAGCCATCGTGCCGGGGAGCTGTTTTTT.

In regard to this clonotype: Germline and junction disagree at one end, which may indicate a read error. J is TRBJ2-2 and V is TRBV3-1, with D uncertain. Looked up from germline, CDR1 is LGHDT and CDR2 is YNNKEL (reference sequence). The CDR3 consists of 15 residues. The CDR3 sequence: CATSHSQRNTGELFF. The CDR3 region has the DNA TGTGCCACCAGCCACAGTCAACGGAACACCGGGGAGCTGTTTTTT.